Sequencing of this T cell receptor (beta chain) was carried out in a study of OX40 agonist ivuxolimab in advanced cancers. Study details: Dose-escalation subjects each had hepatocellular carcinoma, melanoma, renal cell or head and neck cancer. Study-wide results and limits: CD8+ T cells were the subset that, on average, had more expanded clones than CD4+.

This CDR3 is 18 amino acids long. Germline CDR1 is SGHAT and CDR2 is FQNNGV. Trimming at V came to 3 bases and at J to 3 bases, leaving 9 bases not matched to a gene. In its sample, this clone was seen a few times. Its antigen remains unknown. Some clones are missing from TCRdb's copy, which holds only in-frame ones; the method was immunoSEQ multiplex PCR. The table lists tens of thousands of clones, 70% to 90% of them singletons, with 4.7% in the top ten. Specimen: CD4+ or CD8+ T cells sorted from blood, collected in a trial of the OX40 agonist ivuxolimab. V is TRBV11-2 and J is TRBJ2-3, with 13 bases identical to TRBD2. The receptor was isolated from an adult with an advanced solid tumor such as melanoma, head and neck, liver or kidney cancer. The CDR3 here is CASSFGLAGDSGTDTQYF. The CDR3 DNA reads TGTGCCAGCAGCTTTGGACTAGCGGGAGATTCGGGTACAGATACGCAGTATTTT.